This T cell receptor beta chain was identified during a study of T cells in narcolepsy. Comments on this clone: Its antigen is not known.

General study results and limits: Autoreactive HCRT-specific and TRIB2-specific clonotypes were marked in same-patient CSF-versus-blood CD4+ comparisons.

Profiling relied on immunoSEQ multiplex PCR, and the TCRdb table lists in-frame clones only, not all of them. This table holds 26,000 or so clones, about nine tenths found once. Deletions cut 6 bases from V and 1 base from J, with 18 bases between. The CDR3 is 16 amino acids. Germline V lookup: CDR1 SGHRS, CDR2 YFSETQ. The source of this sequence is a human donor with narcolepsy. The sample consisted of CD45RA- memory CD4+ T cells from PBMCs. The V call is TRBV5-1, the J call TRBJ2-3; tentative D call: TRBD2 (6 bases). The CDR3 spells CASTQAGKRGTDTQYF. CDR3 DNA: TGCGCCAGCACCCAGGCGGGGAAACGTGGCACAGATACGCAGTATTTT.